The 5 T cell receptor beta chains below were found in one sample sequenced in a study of T-cell memory formation after mild COVID-19. TCRdb reanalysed the 5' RACE reads using MiXCR and keeps one entry per CDR3 protein. There are around 470,000 distinct CDR3 sequences in the sample; 20% occur only once, and about 8.1% lies in the top ten. The sequenced sample was PBMCs or a T cell subset sorted from them (not recorded which). The receptors come from an adult woman who had mild COVID-19 (a few samples of this study predate the infection). Cell type and time point are not known.

This clonotype has just a few counts. The V call is TRBV5-1, the J call TRBJ1-1; D is unresolved. Trimming pared 0 bases from V and 4 bases from J, leaving 10 bases between. The CDR3 is made up of 14 amino acids. Per germline, CDR1 SGHRS and CDR2 YFSETQ. CDR3 in DNA: TGCGCCAGCAGCTTGGGGTCCAGTTCCACTGAAGCTTTCTTT. Protein sequence: CASSLGSSSTEAFF.

V usage is TRBV5-1 and J usage is TRBJ1-4; D remains unclear. Germline-derived CDR1 and CDR2 are SGHRS and YFSETQ. Trimming took off 4 bases at V and 0 bases at J, with 10 bases between the two ends. This CDR3 is 15 amino acids long. The CDR3: CASSATVATNEKLFF. For the CDR3, the DNA is TGCGCCAGCAGCGCCACAGTTGCAACTAATGAAAAACTGTTTTTT.

The chain joins TRBV3-1 to TRBJ2-1, with unresolved D. Looked up from germline, CDR1 is LGHDT and CDR2 is YNNKEL (reference sequence). This CDR3 comprises 12 residues. The germline V and J ends were trimmed by 2 bases and 5 bases, with 4 bases remaining between them. This chain's CDR3 is CASSQPNNEQFF. The CDR3 DNA is TGTGCCAGCAGCCAACCGAACAATGAGCAGTTCTTC.

The chain has TRBV24-1 and TRBJ2-5, with TRBD1 matching 10 bases. Germline values: CDR1 KGHDR, CDR2 SFDVKD. The CDR3 loop spans 15 amino acids. After removal of 5 bases from V and 4 bases from J, the junction contained 6 bases not matched to a gene. The CDR3 loop reads CATSGGQGRRETQYF. CDR3 DNA: TGTGCCACCAGTGGGGGACAGGGGCGGCGAGAGACCCAGTACTTC.

The V and J genes are TRBV7-9 and TRBJ2-1; TRBD2 matches at 10 bases. From germline, CDR1 is SEHNR and CDR2 FQNEAQ (reference sequence). With V trimmed by 4 bases and J by 7 bases, 13 bases remained unmatched. The CDR3 is 17 residues long. This CDR3 is CASSSSTSGRALNEQFF. The DNA of the CDR3 is TGTGCCAGCAGCTCCTCCACGAGCGGGAGGGCATTGAATGAGCAGTTCTTC.